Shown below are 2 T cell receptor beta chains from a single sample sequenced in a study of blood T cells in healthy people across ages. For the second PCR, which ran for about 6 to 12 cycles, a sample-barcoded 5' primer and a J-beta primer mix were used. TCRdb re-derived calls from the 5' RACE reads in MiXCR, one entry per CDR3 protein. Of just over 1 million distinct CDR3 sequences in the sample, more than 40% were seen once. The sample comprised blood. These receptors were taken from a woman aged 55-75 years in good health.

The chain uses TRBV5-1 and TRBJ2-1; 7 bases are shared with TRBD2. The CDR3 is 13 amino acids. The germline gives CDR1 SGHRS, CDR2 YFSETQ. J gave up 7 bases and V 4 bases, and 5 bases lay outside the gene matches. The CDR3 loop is CASSGGGWNEQFF. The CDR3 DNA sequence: TGCGCCAGCAGCGGGGGGGGGTGGAATGAGCAGTTCTTC.

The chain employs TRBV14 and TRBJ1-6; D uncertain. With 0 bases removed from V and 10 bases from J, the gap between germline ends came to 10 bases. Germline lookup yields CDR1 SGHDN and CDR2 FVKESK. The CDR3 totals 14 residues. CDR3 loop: CASSQERAGSPLHF. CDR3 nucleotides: TGTGCCAGCAGCCAAGAGCGGGCAGGCTCACCCCTCCACTTT.